What follows are 24 T cell receptor beta chains derived from one specimen sequenced in a study of blood T cells in healthy people across ages. A second PCR of 7 to 11 cycles used a sample-barcoded 5' primer and a J-beta primer mix. Each CDR3 protein gets one entry after TCRdb re-called the 5' RACE reads with MiXCR. The sample consists of over 1,500,000 distinct CDR3 sequences, just under 50% of them appearing once. The sample was blood. These receptors were obtained from a middle-aged woman in good health.

The chain recombines TRBV7-2 with TRBJ2-7; 9 bases match TRBD2. Germline V gives CDR1 SGHTA, CDR2 FQGNSA. The CDR3 contains 16 residues. V was clipped by 1 base and J by 5 bases; unmatched bases: 9. The CDR3, as DNA: TGTGCCAGCAGCTTAGACCGTCGTGCTAGCGGGGACGAGCAGTACTTC. Encoded protein: CASSLDRRASGDEQYF.

The rearrangement uses TRBV27 and TRBJ1-5; D not certain. V lost 3 bases and J lost 4, with 13 bases in between. This CDR3 region has 15 residues. The germline V gene has CDR1 MNHEY and CDR2 SMNVEV (reference sequence). The CDR3 loop is CASSLSFTGNQPQHF. CDR3 DNA: TGTGCCAGCAGTTTGTCATTTACGGGAAATCAGCCCCAGCATTTT.

This clonotype occurred a few times. V usage is TRBV5-1 and J usage is TRBJ1-1, with D possibly TRBD1 on 5 matching bases. The CDR3 consists of 15 residues. From germline, CDR1 is SGHRS and CDR2 YFSETQ. V was cut by 0 bases and J by 4 bases, with 13 bases left in between. The CDR3 DNA sequence: TGCGCCAGCAGCTTGGAGTCGAGGGGCACCACTGAAGCTTTCTTT. Translation: CASSLESRGTTEAFF.

This clonotype showed up just a few times. The V call is TRBV20-1, the J call TRBJ1-4; no firm D call. This CDR3 spans 15 amino acids. Trimming stripped 2 bases from V and 7 bases from J, with 17 bases between. CDR1 DFQATT and CDR2 SNEGSKA come from the germline V gene (reference sequence). The CDR3 protein is CSARSGTHRSEKLFF. DNA of the CDR3: TGCAGTGCTAGATCAGGAACGCACAGAAGTGAAAAACTGTTTTTT.

This clonotype showed up just once. The V and J genes are TRBV7-2 and TRBJ1-1, with D perhaps TRBD1 (5 bases). This CDR3 is built from 15 residues. Germline lookup yields CDR1 SGHTA and CDR2 FQGNSA. V was clipped by 4 bases and J by 4 bases, with 16 bases between them. CDR3 nucleotide sequence: TGTGCCAGCAGCTCCGATCGGGGCGGGGGCACTGAAGCTTTCTTT. It translates to CASSSDRGGGTEAFF.

This clonotype was seen only a few times. V usage is TRBV20-1 and J usage is TRBJ1-2; D uncertain. Germline assignment: CDR1 DFQATT and CDR2 SNEGSKA (reference sequence). V dropped 4 bases and J dropped 3 bases, with 18 bases sitting between them. This CDR3 has 15 residues. DNA of the CDR3: TGCAGTGCTATCAGGACCTCTTTTAGTGACTATGGCTACACCTTC. Amino acids: CSAIRTSFSDYGYTF.

The chain is built from TRBV7-2 and TRBJ2-5; TRBD2 matches at 15 bases. CDR3 size: 18 residues. Per the germline V gene, CDR1 is SGHTA and CDR2 is FQGNSA. V shed 5 bases, J shed 0 bases, and the junction held 7 bases outside the gene matches. The CDR3, as DNA: TGTGCCAGCAGCGCTAGGACTAGCGGGGGGGCGTACCAAGAGACCCAGTACTTC. Amino acids: CASSARTSGGAYQETQYF. The full variable domain, rest sourced from reference TRBV7-2 and TRBJ2-5, is GAGVSQSPSNKVTEKGKDVELRCDPISGHTALYWYRQSLGQGLEFLIYFQGNSAPDKSGLPSDRFSAERTGGSVSTLTIQRTQQEDSAVYLCASSARTSGGAYQETQYFGPGTRLLVL.

The CDR3 sequence is CASSELGANVLTF. DNA of the CDR3: TGCGCCAGCAGTGAATTGGGGGCCAACGTCCTGACTTTC. The chain joins TRBV10-2 to TRBJ2-6; D unresolved. The V gene's germline CDR1 is WSHSY and CDR2 SAAADI. This CDR3 has 13 amino acids. Trimming shortened V by 3 bases and J by 4 bases, and 4 bases separated the two germline ends.

V is TRBV9 and J is TRBJ2-1; D not certain. Looked up from germline, CDR1 is SGDLS and CDR2 is YYNGEE. The CDR3 is 14 amino acids. V dropped 0 bases and J dropped 0 bases, with 4 bases sitting between them. CDR3 sequence (DNA): TGTGCCAGCAGCGTAGTACCCTCCTACAATGAGCAGTTCTTC. It is translated as CASSVVPSYNEQFF.

This clonotype has just one count. This rearrangement joins TRBV7-6 to TRBJ1-5; 7 bases align to TRBD1. Germline V gives CDR1 SGHVS, CDR2 FNYEAQ. This CDR3 contains 18 residues. V lost 6 bases to trimming and J lost 2 bases; unmatched junction nucleotides: 16. CDR3 sequence: CASSLRGGGVGGNQPQHF. The CDR3 coding sequence is TGTGCCAGCAGTCTCAGGGGGGGAGGGGTTGGGGGCAATCAGCCCCAGCATTTT. The whole variable domain, remainder taken from reference TRBV7-6 and TRBJ1-5, is GAGVSQSPRYKVTKRGQDVALRCDPISGHVSLYWYRQALGQGPEFLTYFNYEAQQDKSGLPNDRFSAERPEGSISTLTIQRTEQRDSAMYRCASSLRGGGVGGNQPQHFGDGTRLSIL.

The rearrangement joins TRBV4-3 to TRBJ2-2; D remains unclear. Germline V gives CDR1 LGHNA, CDR2 YSLEER. V lost 4 bases and J 1 base, leaving 10 bases between the germline ends. There are 15 residues in the CDR3. DNA of the CDR3: TGCGCCAGCAGCCCTGGACGGAGGAACACCGGGGAGCTGTTTTTT. Translated, it gives CASSPGRRNTGELFF.

In its sample, this clonotype was seen once. The J gene is TRBJ1-1, the V gene TRBV7-3; a possible D gene is TRBD1 (6 bases). The germline CDR1 and CDR2 sequences are SGHTA and FQGTGA. Deletions cut 4 bases from V and 6 bases from J, with 12 bases between. This CDR3 is 13 amino acids long. CDR3 bases: TGTGCCAGCAGCTCCACGGGGGCGGCTGAAGCTTTCTTT. Translated: CASSSTGAAEAFF.

The chain links TRBV5-4 to TRBJ2-3; no clear D. Germline V lookup: CDR1 SGHNT, CDR2 YYREEE (reference sequence). The V end lost 4 bases, the J end lost 1 base, and 7 bases lay between the germline ends. The CDR3 contains 13 residues. In DNA form, the CDR3 reads TGTGCCAGCAGCGCCGCTCGCACAGATACGCAGTATTTT. As protein: CASSAARTDTQYF.

DNA of the CDR3: TGTGCCAGCAGTTTTAGGGCCCTAGCCAAAAACATTCAGTACTTC. Protein sequence: CASSFRALAKNIQYF. The gene calls are TRBV6-2 or TRBV6-3 and TRBJ2-4; no clear D. This CDR3 is 15 amino acids long. The germline V and J ends were trimmed by 4 bases and 0 bases, with 10 bases remaining between them. Germline V gene sequence: CDR1 MNHEY, CDR2 SVGEGT.

This clonotype was found once. The germline gene is not matched at one end of the junction; a read error may be the cause. The chain carries TRBV20-1 and TRBJ1-1; D ambiguous. Germline CDR1 DFQATT, CDR2 SNEGSKA (reference sequence). The CDR3 runs 11 residues. The DNA for the CDR3 is TGCATTGCTCGAGCTAACACTGAAGCTTTCTTT. The encoded protein is CIARANTEAFF.

The CDR3 sequence: CAIRGQDGRDYEQYF. The CDR3 coding sequence is TGTGCCATCAGAGGACAGGACGGGCGGGACTACGAGCAGTACTTC. The chain employs TRBV10-3 and TRBJ2-7; possible D gene TRBD1, 7 bases. Germline loops: CDR1 ENHRY, CDR2 SYGVKD. The V gene lost 6 bases and the J gene lost 3 bases, with 18 bases spanning the gap. The CDR3 sequence is 15 residues long.

The sample holds a few counts of this clonotype. The chain links TRBV6-5 to TRBJ1-2; D remains ambiguous. This CDR3 region has 15 residues. V gave up 0 bases and J gave up 6 bases, with 14 bases separating them. In germline, CDR1 is MNHEY, CDR2 SVGAGI. The CDR3 protein is CASSYSVQDRNGYTF. The CDR3 nucleotides read TGTGCCAGCAGTTACTCGGTGCAGGACCGGAATGGCTACACCTTC.

The J gene is TRBJ1-4, the V gene TRBV20-1; possible D gene TRBD1, 5 bases. V gave up 4 bases and J gave up 7 bases, with 13 bases separating them. This CDR3 is 13 amino acids long. The germline V gene has CDR1 DFQATT and CDR2 SNEGSKA (reference sequence). This CDR3 reads CSANGGVGEKLFF. For the CDR3, the DNA is TGCAGTGCTAACGGGGGAGTTGGTGAAAAACTGTTTTTT.

CDR3 region: CASSLISANYNSPLHF. CDR3 coding DNA: TGTGCCAGCAGTTTAATTTCGGCAAACTATAATTCACCCCTCCACTTT. This chain joins TRBV28 and TRBJ1-6; no definite D call. CDR1 MDHEN and CDR2 SYDVKM come from the germline V gene. Trimming removed 2 bases from V and 3 bases from J, with 11 bases in between. This CDR3 spans 16 amino acids.

The chain uses TRBV27 and TRBJ2-5; D not certain. V was shortened by 5 bases and J by 4 bases, with 11 bases between the two germline ends. The germline V gene encodes CDR1 MNHEY and CDR2 SMNVEV (reference sequence). This CDR3 spans 13 amino acids. The CDR3 region is CASSEWLSETQYF. In DNA, the CDR3 is TGTGCCAGCAGTGAATGGTTATCAGAGACCCAGTACTTC.

This sequence joins TRBV29-1 and TRBJ2-7, with TRBD1 identical over 8 bases. CDR1 SQVTM and CDR2 ANQGSEA come from the germline V gene. The CDR3 length is 13 residues. The junction had 4 bases not matched to a gene; V was cut back by 3 bases and J by 3 bases. The CDR3 sequence is CSVEGRGLYEQYF. Written as DNA, the CDR3 is TGCAGCGTTGAGGGCAGGGGGCTCTACGAGCAGTACTTC.

CDR3 in amino acids: CASSYGRATPVETQYF. In DNA form, the CDR3 reads TGTGCCAGCAGTTACGGGCGCGCCACCCCCGTAGAGACCCAGTACTTC. J is TRBJ2-7 and V is TRBV6-2 or TRBV6-3; D not resolved. Gene TRBJ2-5 matches the end of the DNA better, so the J call may be wrong. The germline gives CDR1 MNHEY, CDR2 SVGEGT. This CDR3 region has 16 residues.

The chain recombines TRBV19 with TRBJ2-3; no definite D call. CDR1 LNHDA and CDR2 SQIVND come from the germline V gene (reference sequence). The CDR3 sequence is 15 residues long. Trimming stripped 3 bases from V and 0 bases from J, with 10 bases between. In DNA form, the CDR3 reads TGTGCCAGTAGTATTGATCAGACAAGCACAGATACGCAGTATTTT. The encoded protein is CASSIDQTSTDTQYF.

On this clonotype itself: At one end, the junction sequence differs from germline, possibly due to a read error. V usage is TRBV4-2 and J usage is TRBJ2-7; 9 positions match TRBD2. Germline V gene lookup returns CDR1 LGHNA and CDR2 YNFKEQ. This CDR3 region has 15 residues. The CDR3 DNA is TGTGCCGGCAGCCAAGAGCGGGGGGACCCCTACGAGCAGTACTTC. This gives the protein CAGSQERGDPYEQYF.